This entry features one TCR beta chain sequence. Its antigen is still unknown. This CDR3 region has 14 residues. V lost 4 bases to trimming and J lost 2 bases, with 10 bases between them. Germline loops: CDR1 LGHNA, CDR2 YNFKEQ. This record comes from a study of cytomegalovirus exposure and HLA in healthy donors. Overall study results and limits: Investigators reported around 150 TCR beta chains as tied to cytomegalovirus. In a later analysis, parvovirus B19, influenza, CMV and Epstein-Barr virus appeared linked to several top co-occurrence clusters. A further, later analysis showed that HLA-associated TCR beta chains (compared with equally common others) were more clonally expanded.

The PCR made use of 60 Vbeta and 13 Jbeta primers. In the original workflow: Later analysis identified 80 million to 85 million unique TCR beta chains, about 11 million shared. Sequenced by immunoSEQ multiplex PCR; TCRdb stores in-frame clones only, minus some. From that table come the V and J calls and clone size; the DNA was used to work out D and trimming. The table records roughly 120,000 clones, 80% of them present only once. The sequencing sample was made of PBMCs. J is TRBJ2-3 and V is TRBV4-2, with D tentatively TRBD2 (6 bases). The origin of this receptor is a male donor in good health and CMV-seronegative. The CDR3 is CASSLGLLTDTQYF. DNA for the CDR3: TGTGCCAGCAGCCTTGGACTACTCACAGATACGCAGTATTTT.